The 9 T cell receptor beta chains below were found in one sample sequenced in a study of blood T cell repertoires in COVID-19. Only in-frame clones appear in the TCRdb table, and some are missing; sequencing was by immunoSEQ multiplex PCR. The profile shows approximately 280,000 clones, roughly 88% of them singletons. The source material was peripheral blood. Receptor source: a young man with active or convalescent COVID-19.

V is TRBV5-1 and J is TRBJ2-1, with D unresolved. Per germline, CDR1 SGHRS and CDR2 YFSETQ. The CDR3 extends over 13 amino acids. Deletions cut 0 bases from V and 6 bases from J, with 7 bases between. The CDR3 DNA reads TGCGCCAGCAGCTTGGATGAGGCCAATGAGCAGTTCTTC. Translated: CASSLDEANEQFF.

This clone was picked up a small number of times. The chain links TRBV5-1 to TRBJ1-1; 7 nucleotides line up with TRBD1. V shed 1 base and J 4 bases; nucleotides not matched to a gene: 4. Germline V gene lookup returns CDR1 SGHRS and CDR2 YFSETQ. CDR3 length equals 14 residues. The CDR3 reads CASSLTPGGTEAFF. The CDR3 DNA reads TGCGCCAGCAGCTTGACCCCAGGGGGCACTGAAGCTTTCTTT.

The chain has TRBV6-1 and TRBJ2-6; no clear D gene. V lost 4 bases and J lost 0, with 19 bases in between. CDR1 is MNHNS, CDR2 SASEGT, per germline. The CDR3 runs 19 residues. CDR3 protein: CASSGALGIRSSGANVLTF. The CDR3 nucleotides read TGTGCCAGCAGTGGCGCTTTGGGCATCCGATCCTCTGGGGCCAACGTCCTGACTTTC.

V usage is TRBV14 and J usage is TRBJ1-2; TRBD1 agrees at 10 bases. The V gene end was trimmed by 3 bases and the J gene end by 2 bases; junction bases not matched to a gene: 9. Per germline, CDR1 SGHDN and CDR2 FVKESK. This CDR3 region has 17 residues. CDR3 region: CASSHWDRGDLNYGYTF. CDR3 bases: TGTGCCAGCAGCCACTGGGACAGGGGAGATTTAAACTATGGCTACACCTTC. Full variable domain (outside the CDR3, taken from reference TRBV14 and TRBJ1-2): EAGVTQFPSHSVIEKGQTVTLRCDPISGHDNLYWYRRVMGKEIKFLLHFVKESKQDESGMPNNRFLAERTGGTYSTLKVQPAELEDSGVYFCASSHWDRGDLNYGYTFGSGTRLTVV.

This chain links TRBV3-1 (or the pseudogene TRBV3-2) with TRBJ1-5; the D gene is possibly TRBD1 (5 bases). This CDR3 region has 13 residues. V lost 4 bases, J lost 7 bases, and 11 bases lay in between. Germline V gene lookup returns CDR1 LGHDT and CDR2 YNNKEL (reference sequence). CDR3 loop: CASSPTARQPQHF. CDR3 DNA: TGTGCCAGCAGCCCGACAGCACGCCAGCCCCAGCATTTT.

The J gene is TRBJ1-3, the V gene TRBV7-2; the match to TRBD1 covers 7 bases. This CDR3 contains 16 residues. Losses at the gene ends were 5 bases for V and 1 base for J; bases not matched to a gene: 8. The germline gives CDR1 SGHTA, CDR2 FQGNSA. CDR3 nucleotide sequence: TGTGCCAGCAGCCCAAGACAGGGATGGTCTGGAAACACCATATATTTT. It specifies CASSPRQGWSGNTIYF.

V and J are TRBV27 and TRBJ1-6; D gene unclear. CDR3 length: 18 amino acids. Germline V lookup: CDR1 MNHEY, CDR2 SMNVEV (reference sequence). Trimming stripped 1 base from V and 0 bases from J, with 13 bases between. The CDR3 DNA reads as TGTGCCAGCAGTTTATTCGGGGTATCGACCTCCTATAATTCACCCCTCCACTTT. Amino acid sequence: CASSLFGVSTSYNSPLHF.

This clone was counted a single time. The rearrangement uses TRBV5-5 and TRBJ1-1; 9 positions agree with TRBD1. The CDR3 extends over 15 amino acids. V dropped 4 bases and J dropped 0; count of bases not matched to a gene: 4. The V gene's germline CDR1 is SGHKS and CDR2 YYEKEE (reference sequence). CDR3 sequence: CASSPYRGLNTEAFF. The CDR3 region has the DNA TGTGCCAGCAGCCCTTACAGGGGGCTGAACACTGAAGCTTTCTTT.

CDR3 coding DNA: TGTGCCAGTAGTACCAGGACGACAGGCAATTCACCCCTCCACTTT. Protein sequence: CASSTRTTGNSPLHF. The chain combines TRBV19 with TRBJ1-6; D is possibly TRBD1 (6 bases). Per germline, CDR1 LNHDA and CDR2 SQIVND (reference sequence). Trimming removed 4 bases at V and 7 bases at J, with 14 bases between. This CDR3 comprises 15 residues.